Following are 9 T cell receptor beta chains from one sample sequenced in a study of shared clonotypes between healthy human individuals. The data were produced by immunoSEQ multiplex PCR, yet TCRdb's version contains in-frame clones alone and is incomplete. The sample yields 2 million to 2.5 million clones, 80% to 95% seen once. The sequencing sample was made of naive CD4+ T cells from PBMCs. The subset denotes: CD45RA+ positively selected. All receptors derive from a man younger than 35 in good health. Some clones in this sample may be carry-over from other donors' samples.

The genes are TRBV29-1 and TRBJ2-3, with 7 bases lining up with TRBD1. V dropped 7 bases and J dropped 5; count of bases not matched to a gene: 3. Per the germline V gene, CDR1 is SQVTM and CDR2 is ANQGSEA. The CDR3 totals 11 residues. The DNA for the CDR3 is TGCAGCGGGGACAGCGGAGATACGCAGTATTTT. This sequence encodes CSGDSGDTQYF.

The V call is TRBV5-1, the J call TRBJ2-1, with a weak D call TRBD1 (7 bases). There are 16 residues in the CDR3. Trimming removed 2 bases from V and 0 bases from J, with 12 bases in between. Per germline, CDR1 SGHRS and CDR2 YFSETQ. The CDR3 region is CASSLQGTYSYNEQFF. The CDR3 coding sequence is TGCGCCAGCAGCTTACAGGGGACTTACTCCTACAATGAGCAGTTCTTC.

The genes are TRBV27 and TRBJ2-3, with TRBD2 identical over 7 bases. This CDR3 region has 14 residues. After removal of 3 bases from V and 9 bases from J, the junction contained 9 bases not matched to a gene. The V gene's germline CDR1 is MNHEY and CDR2 SMNVEV (reference sequence). The CDR3 protein is CASSFFGGIGTQYF. The CDR3 coding sequence is TGTGCCAGCAGTTTTTTCGGGGGGATCGGGACGCAGTATTTT.

The V call is TRBV28, the J call TRBJ2-7, with 8 bases matching TRBD1. Germline CDR1 reads MDHEN; CDR2 reads SYDVKM. V lost 3 bases to trimming and J lost 0 bases; unmatched junction nucleotides: 10. CDR3 length equals 17 residues. As DNA, the CDR3 is TGTGCCAGCAGTTTTCCCCTTGGACAGGGCCGCTCCTACGAGCAGTACTTC. This translates into CASSFPLGQGRSYEQYF.

This chain uses TRBV5-6 with TRBJ2-1; no firm D call. The CDR3 loop spans 14 amino acids. Germline loops: CDR1 SGHDT, CDR2 YYEEEE. Trimming pared 4 bases from V and 7 bases from J, leaving 15 bases between. The CDR3 protein is CASSRRPVSNEQFF. CDR3 in DNA: TGTGCCAGCAGCCGACGCCCCGTTTCGAATGAGCAGTTCTTC.

This clone was detected only once. V usage is TRBV7-2 and J usage is TRBJ2-7; D perhaps matches TRBD2 (5 bases). Trimming removed 2 bases from V and 2 bases from J, with 19 bases in between. Germline V gene sequence: CDR1 SGHTA, CDR2 FQGNSA. CDR3 size: 17 residues. The CDR3 nucleotides read TGTGCCAGCAGCTTACAGCATGGACGGGGAACTGCCTACGAGCAGTACTTC. Its translation is CASSLQHGRGTAYEQYF.

This chain uses TRBV5-1 with TRBJ1-1; 7 bases align to TRBD1. Germline assignment: CDR1 SGHRS and CDR2 YFSETQ. The trim removed 5 bases at V and 0 bases at J, leaving 4 bases unmatched. This CDR3 is 14 amino acids long. CDR3: CASRVQGMNTEAFF. CDR3 nucleotide sequence: TGCGCCAGCAGGGTACAGGGGATGAACACTGAAGCTTTCTTT.

The chain carries TRBV18 and TRBJ1-3; TRBD1 matches 9 bases. V dropped 8 bases and J dropped 3; count of bases not matched to a gene: 2. There are 13 residues in the CDR3. Germline V gene sequence: CDR1 KGHSH, CDR2 LQKENI. CDR3 amino acids: CASGQGFGNTIYF. The CDR3 DNA reads TGTGCCAGCGGACAGGGGTTTGGAAACACCATATATTTT.

The genes are TRBV28 and TRBJ1-3, with 9 nucleotides matching TRBD1. Trimming cost V 3 bases and J 1 base; bases outside gene matches: 7. Germline CDR1 and CDR2: MDHEN and SYDVKM. The length of the CDR3 is 17 residues. This CDR3 is CASSFGTGLRSGNTIYF. The CDR3 nucleotides are TGTGCCAGCAGTTTTGGGACAGGGCTTCGGTCTGGAAACACCATATATTTT.